A single T cell receptor beta chain is shown here with its context. This could be a read error, since a much larger clone is one nucleotide away. This sample was taken from a study of CD8 T cells in ankylosing spondylitis. The CDR3 spans 15 residues. Germline CDR1 is LGHDT and CDR2 is YNNKEL (reference sequence). MiXCR was run by TCRdb on the 5' RACE reads, yielding one entry per CDR3 protein. The sample records about 190,000 distinct CDR3 sequences, over 10% being singletons. The source of this sequence is a female donor with ankylosing spondylitis or in good health (not recorded which). V usage is TRBV3-1 and J usage is TRBJ1-3; D ambiguous. Sequences were obtained from blood, either unsorted or a sorted T cell fraction (not recorded which). In DNA form, the CDR3 reads TGTGCCAGCTGCCAAGAACGCAGGACCTTTGACACCATATATTTT. This sequence encodes CASCQERRTFDTIYF.